This TCR beta chain was sequenced for a study of cytomegalovirus exposure and HLA in healthy donors. Findings and limits, study-wide: It was confirmed in vitro that a few of the CMV-associated chains were specific for CMV antigens. Later analysis identified several of the most significant clusters that appeared linked to common viral pathogens.

PCR amplification relied on 60 Vbeta primers (plus 13 Jbeta primers). Clones were sequenced by immunoSEQ multiplex PCR, and TCRdb holds only the in-frame ones, with some missing. The profile covers under 75,000 clones, with 70% to 85% appearing a single time and 9.5% to 12% taken by the ten largest. Trimming removed 7 bases from V and 0 bases from J; junction bases left unmatched: 2. Germline V gives CDR1 GTSNPN, CDR2 SVGIG (reference sequence). The CDR3 consists of 15 residues. This clone showed up just a few times. Its target is not known. The genes are TRBV30 and TRBJ2-6, with 11 bases fitting TRBD1. Material for sequencing was PBMCs. This sequence originates from a human donor in good health. Here the CDR3 DNA reads TGTGCCTCCGGGACAGGGGGCTCTGGGGCCAACGTCCTGACTTTC. Encoded protein: CASGTGGSGANVLTF. Combining the CDR3 with reference TRBV30 and TRBJ2-6 gives the whole variable domain SQTIHQWPATLVQPVGSPLSLECTVEGTSNPNLYWYRQAAGRGLQLLFYSVGIGQISSEVPQNLSASRPQDRQFILSSKKLLLSDSGFYLCASGTGGSGANVLTFGAGSRLTVL.